This T cell receptor (beta chain) came from a study of PD-1 blockade in classical Hodgkin lymphoma. As for time point: newly diagnosed, previously untreated cHL patient sample. It was PBMCs in newly diagnosed, untreated classical Hodgkin lymphoma that served as comparison. The CDR3 extends over 14 amino acids. V shed 6 bases and J shed 7 bases, with 13 bases lying between them. CDR1 and CDR2 (germline): MNHNY, SVGAGI (reference sequence). Data came from immunoSEQ multiplex PCR; TCRdb stores just in-frame clones and leaves some out. The sample lists tens of thousands of clones; about 93% were seen once.

The clonotype was recovered from a human donor with classical Hodgkin lymphoma. This sequence joins TRBV6-6 and TRBJ1-6; D is possibly TRBD1 (6 bases). Sequencing input: peripheral blood mononuclear cells (PBMCs). CDR3 DNA sequence: TGTGCCAGCAGCCAGGACAGTAAAAATTCACCCCTCCACTTT. This gives the protein CASSQDSKNSPLHF.